The sequence of this TCR beta chain was determined in a study of blood T cells in healthy people across ages. Using a J-beta primer mix together with a sample-barcoded 5' primer, a second PCR was run for about 6 to 11 cycles. In TCRdb, the 5' RACE reads were re-called with MiXCR into one record per CDR3 protein. This table has more than 700,000 distinct CDR3 sequences, about half appearing once. The ends were cut back, 1 base at V and 11 bases at J, with 17 bases in the middle. The CDR3 sequence is 14 residues long. Germline CDR1 SGHTA, CDR2 FQGNSA. General study results and limits: While age rose, TCR beta diversity per million T cells dropped in a roughly linear way.

This clonotype has just one count. Its cognate antigen is unknown. This receptor was obtained from an elderly man in good health. Sequences were obtained from blood. This sequence joins TRBV7-2 and TRBJ2-5; unclear D gene. The CDR3 loop is CASSLVPRTGEQYF. DNA for the CDR3: TGTGCCAGCAGCTTAGTTCCTCGGACGGGTGAGCAGTACTTC.